The present T cell receptor beta chain was sequenced within a study of blood T cell repertoires in COVID-19. Study-level information: PBMCs, B-cell-depleted T cells, or T cells were the source of the cDNA or gDNA that made up the material.

The assay was immunoSEQ multiplex PCR, and TCRdb's table has in-frame clones only and misses some. Altogether tens of thousands of clones are present, over 75% being singletons, with the ten largest covering more than 7%. This CDR3 has 14 residues. Trimming stripped 6 bases from V and 2 bases from J, with 10 bases between. The germline gives CDR1 SNHLY, CDR2 FYNNEI. This TCR was recovered from a woman in her sixties or seventies with acute or convalescent COVID-19. Sequences were obtained from peripheral blood. The V gene is TRBV2, the J gene TRBJ1-4; D is perhaps TRBD1 (5 bases). DNA for the CDR3: TGTGCCAGCAGCAATCCAGGGACTAATGAAAAACTGTTTTTT. Translated: CASSNPGTNEKLFF.